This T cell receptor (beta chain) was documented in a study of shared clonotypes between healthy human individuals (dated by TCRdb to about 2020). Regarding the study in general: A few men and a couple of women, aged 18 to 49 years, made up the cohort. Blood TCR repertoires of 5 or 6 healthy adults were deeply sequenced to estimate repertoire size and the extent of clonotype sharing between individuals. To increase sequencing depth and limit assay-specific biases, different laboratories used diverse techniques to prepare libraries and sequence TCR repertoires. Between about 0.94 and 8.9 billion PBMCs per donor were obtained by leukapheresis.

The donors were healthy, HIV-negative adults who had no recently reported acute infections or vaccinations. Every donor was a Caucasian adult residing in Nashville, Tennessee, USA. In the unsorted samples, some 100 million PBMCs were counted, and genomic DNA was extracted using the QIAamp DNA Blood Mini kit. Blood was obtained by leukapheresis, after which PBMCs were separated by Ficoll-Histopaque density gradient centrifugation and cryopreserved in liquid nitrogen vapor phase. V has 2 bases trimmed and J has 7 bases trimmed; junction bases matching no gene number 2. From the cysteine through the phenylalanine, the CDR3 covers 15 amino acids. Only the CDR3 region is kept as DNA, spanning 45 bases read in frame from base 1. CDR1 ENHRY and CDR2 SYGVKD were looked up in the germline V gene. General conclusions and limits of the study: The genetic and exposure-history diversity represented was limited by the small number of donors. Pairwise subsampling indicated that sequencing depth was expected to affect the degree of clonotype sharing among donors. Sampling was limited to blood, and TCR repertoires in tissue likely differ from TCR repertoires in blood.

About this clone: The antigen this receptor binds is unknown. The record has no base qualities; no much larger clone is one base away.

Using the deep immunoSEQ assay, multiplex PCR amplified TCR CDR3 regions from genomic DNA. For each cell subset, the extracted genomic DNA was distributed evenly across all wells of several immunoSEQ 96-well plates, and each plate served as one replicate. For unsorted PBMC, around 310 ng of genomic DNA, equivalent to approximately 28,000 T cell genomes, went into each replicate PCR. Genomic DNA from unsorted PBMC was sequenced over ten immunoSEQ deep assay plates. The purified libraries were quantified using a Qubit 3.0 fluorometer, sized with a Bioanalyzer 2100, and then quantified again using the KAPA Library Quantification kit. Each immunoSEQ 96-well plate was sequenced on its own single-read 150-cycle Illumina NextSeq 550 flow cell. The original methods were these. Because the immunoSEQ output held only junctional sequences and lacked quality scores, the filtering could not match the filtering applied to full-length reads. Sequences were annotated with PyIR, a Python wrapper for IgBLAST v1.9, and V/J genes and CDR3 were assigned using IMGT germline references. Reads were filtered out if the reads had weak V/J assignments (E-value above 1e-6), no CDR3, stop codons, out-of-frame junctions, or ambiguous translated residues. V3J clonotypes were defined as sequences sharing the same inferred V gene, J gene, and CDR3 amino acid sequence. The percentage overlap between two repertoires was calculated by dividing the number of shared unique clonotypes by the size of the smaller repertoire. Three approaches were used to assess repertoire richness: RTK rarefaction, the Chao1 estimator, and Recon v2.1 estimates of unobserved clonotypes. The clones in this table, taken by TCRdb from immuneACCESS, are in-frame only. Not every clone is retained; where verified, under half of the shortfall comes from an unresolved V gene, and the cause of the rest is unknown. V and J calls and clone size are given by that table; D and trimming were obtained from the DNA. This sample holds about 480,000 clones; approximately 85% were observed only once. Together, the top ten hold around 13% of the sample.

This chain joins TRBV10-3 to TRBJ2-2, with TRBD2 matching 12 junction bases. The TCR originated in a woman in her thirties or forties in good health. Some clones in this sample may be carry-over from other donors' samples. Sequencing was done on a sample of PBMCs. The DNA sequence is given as TGTGCCATCAGTGAGCAGACTAGCGGGAGCGGGGAGCTGTTTTTT. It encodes CAISEQTSGSGELFF.